This T cell receptor beta chain was captured in a study of Graves' ophthalmopathy and Graves' hyperthyroidism. Ten or more counts support this clonotype. CDR1 is GTSNPN, CDR2 SVGIG, per germline (reference sequence). CDR3 length equals 12 residues. V gave up 5 bases and J gave up 9 bases, with 14 bases separating them. From RNA, the CDR3 regions of TCR beta chains were amplified and sequenced. Investigators did first-round RT-PCR with HTBI primers, then second-round multiplex PCR. TCRdb re-derived calls from the multiplex PCR reads in MiXCR, one entry per CDR3 protein. Counted here are over 450,000 distinct CDR3 sequences, around 14% occurring once; the ten biggest clones make up about 9.4%.

Sequencing was done on a sample of blood. This receptor was taken from a woman between 25 and 40 years old with Graves' ophthalmopathy. The chain links TRBV30 to TRBJ1-5; no reliable D call. CDR3 residues: CAWGTQAGPQHF. The CDR3 bases are TGTGCCTGGGGTACTCAAGCGGGGCCCCAGCATTTT. Combining the CDR3 with reference TRBV30 and TRBJ1-5 gives the whole variable domain SQTIHQWPATLVQPVGSPLSLECTVEGTSNPNLYWYRQAAGRGLQLLFYSVGIGQISSEVPQNLSASRPQDRQFILSSKKLLLSDSGFYLCAWGTQAGPQHFGDGTRLSIL.